This T cell receptor (beta chain) was recovered during a study of blood T cells in healthy people across ages. This clonotype appeared a few times. What it binds is unknown. Study-wide points: There were more naive CD4+ cells and higher diversity in long-lived donors than in aged donors.

Combining a sample-barcoded 5' primer with a J-beta primer mix, a second PCR ran for roughly 7 to 12 cycles. Every cDNA was tagged by a template-switch adaptor with 12 random nucleotides. MiXCR, run by TCRdb on the 5' RACE reads, gives a single entry per CDR3 protein. Among roughly 790,000 distinct CDR3 sequences listed, roughly 43% were seen once. This CDR3 contains 19 residues. At least 5.5 micrograms of total RNA were extracted per sample. The sequencing input was blood. This receptor was taken from a woman in her sixties in good health. The genes are TRBV21-1 and TRBJ1-6; the table's D call TRBD1 went unverified against the DNA. TRBV21-1 is a pseudogene. CDR3 protein: CASSKTGQGFECQCSPLHF. CDR3 nucleotides: TGTGCCAGCAGCAAAACGGGACAGGGTTTTGAATGTCAGTGTTCACCCCTCCACTTT.